This TCR beta chain is from a study of blood T cell repertoires in COVID-19. This clone was detected only once. TCRdb's copy holds only in-frame clones and misses some; the assay was immunoSEQ multiplex PCR. This table has about 180,000 clones, around 88% appearing once. Germline CDR1 reads SGHTA; CDR2 reads FQGNSA. CDR3 length: 14 amino acids. J gave up 8 bases and V 4 bases, and 5 bases lay outside the gene matches. Sequencing was done on a sample of peripheral blood. The V gene is TRBV7-2, the J gene TRBJ2-3; the match to TRBD2 covers 11 bases. This clonotype was obtained from a woman aged 25 to 45 with acute or convalescent COVID-19. This chain's CDR3 is CASSSSLAGVTQYF. The DNA for the CDR3 is TGTGCCAGCAGCTCTTCACTAGCGGGAGTTACGCAGTATTTT.